Sequencing of this TCR beta chain was carried out in a study of neurological immune-mediated disorders. Study-wide findings and caveats: Clinical features showed no association with the multiple sclerosis repertoire cluster, and MRI features showed none either. CDR3 amino acid sequences of expanded clones were not shared across subjects, a result suggesting private repertoires in all groups. HTLV-1-associated myelopathy had the most TCR clonal expansion, and multiple sclerosis had the least, less than healthy controls.

TCRdb re-analysed the 5' RACE reads in MiXCR, keeping a single row per CDR3 protein. The sample shows about 84,000 distinct CDR3 sequences, 3.5% to 4.5% of them seen only once. The time point here: longitudinal time-point 3. CDR3 length equals 16 residues. Germline loops: CDR1 SGDLS, CDR2 YYNGEE. V was shortened by 0 bases and J by 2 bases, with 11 bases between the two germline ends. This clonotype came up many times. Antigen unknown. This sequence joins TRBV9 and TRBJ2-2; either TRBD1 or TRBD2 may fit D (5 bases each). The source is a woman aged 55-69 years with multiple sclerosis. Sequencing was carried out using PBMCs. Here the CDR3 DNA reads TGTGCCAGCAGCGTAGTCGGGACGGATAACACCGGGGAGCTGTTTTTT. Its translation is CASSVVGTDNTGELFF.